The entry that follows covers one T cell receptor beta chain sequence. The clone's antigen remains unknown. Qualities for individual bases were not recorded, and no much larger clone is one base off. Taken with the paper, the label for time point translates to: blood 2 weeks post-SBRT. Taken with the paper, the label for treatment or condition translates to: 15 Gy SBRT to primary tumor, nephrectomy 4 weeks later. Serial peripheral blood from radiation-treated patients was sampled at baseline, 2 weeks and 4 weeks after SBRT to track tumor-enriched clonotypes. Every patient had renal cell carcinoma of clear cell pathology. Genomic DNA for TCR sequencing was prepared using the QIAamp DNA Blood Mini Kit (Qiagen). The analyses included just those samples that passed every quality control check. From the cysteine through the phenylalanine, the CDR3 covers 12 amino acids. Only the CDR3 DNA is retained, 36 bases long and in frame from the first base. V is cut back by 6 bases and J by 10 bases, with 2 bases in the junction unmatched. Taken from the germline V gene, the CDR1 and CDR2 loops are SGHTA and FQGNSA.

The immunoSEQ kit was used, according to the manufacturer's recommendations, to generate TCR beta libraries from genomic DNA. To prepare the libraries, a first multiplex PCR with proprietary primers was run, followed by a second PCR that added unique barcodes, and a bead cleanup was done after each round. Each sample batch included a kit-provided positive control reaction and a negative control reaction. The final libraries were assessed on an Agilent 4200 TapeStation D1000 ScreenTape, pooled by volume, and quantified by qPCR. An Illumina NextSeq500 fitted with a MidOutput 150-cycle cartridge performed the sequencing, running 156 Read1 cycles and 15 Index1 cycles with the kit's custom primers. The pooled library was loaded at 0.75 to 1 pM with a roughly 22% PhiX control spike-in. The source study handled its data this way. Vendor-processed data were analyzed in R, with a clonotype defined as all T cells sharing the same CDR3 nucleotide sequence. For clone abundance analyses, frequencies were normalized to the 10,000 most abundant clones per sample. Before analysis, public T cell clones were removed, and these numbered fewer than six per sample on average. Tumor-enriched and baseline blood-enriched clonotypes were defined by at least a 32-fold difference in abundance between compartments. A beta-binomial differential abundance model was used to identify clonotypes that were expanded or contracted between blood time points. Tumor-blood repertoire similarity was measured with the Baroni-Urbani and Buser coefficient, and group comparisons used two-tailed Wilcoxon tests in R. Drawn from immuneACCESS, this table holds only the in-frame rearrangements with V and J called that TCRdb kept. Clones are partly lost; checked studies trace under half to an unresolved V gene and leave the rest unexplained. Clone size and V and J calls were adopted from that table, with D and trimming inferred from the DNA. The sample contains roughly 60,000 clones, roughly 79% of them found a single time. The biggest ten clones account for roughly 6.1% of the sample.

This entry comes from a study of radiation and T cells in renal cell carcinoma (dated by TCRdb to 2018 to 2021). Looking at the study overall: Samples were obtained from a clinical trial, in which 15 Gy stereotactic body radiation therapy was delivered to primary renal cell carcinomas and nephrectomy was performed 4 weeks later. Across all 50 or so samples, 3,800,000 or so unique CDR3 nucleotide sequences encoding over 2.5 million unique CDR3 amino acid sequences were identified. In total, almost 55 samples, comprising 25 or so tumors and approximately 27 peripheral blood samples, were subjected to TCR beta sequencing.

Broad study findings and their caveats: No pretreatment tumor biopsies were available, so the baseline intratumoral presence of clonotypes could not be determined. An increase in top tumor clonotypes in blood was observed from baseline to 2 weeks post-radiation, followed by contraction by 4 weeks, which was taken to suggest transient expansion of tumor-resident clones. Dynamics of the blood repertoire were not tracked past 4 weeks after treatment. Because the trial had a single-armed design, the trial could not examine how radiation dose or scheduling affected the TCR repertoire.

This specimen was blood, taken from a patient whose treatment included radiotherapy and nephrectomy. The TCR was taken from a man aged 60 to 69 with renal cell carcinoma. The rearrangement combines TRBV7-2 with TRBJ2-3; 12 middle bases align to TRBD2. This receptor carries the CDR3 CASSSSGRAQYF. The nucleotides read TGTGCCAGCAGTTCTAGCGGGAGGGCGCAGTATTTT. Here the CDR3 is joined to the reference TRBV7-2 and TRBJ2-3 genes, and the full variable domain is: GAGVSQSPSNKVTEKGKDVELRCDPISGHTALYWYRQSLGQGLEFLIYFQGNSAPDKSGLPSDRFSAERTGGSVSTLTIQRTQQEDSAVYLCASSSSGRAQYFGPGTRLTVL.